This entry lists 9 T cell receptor beta chains sequenced from one sample in a study of blood T cell repertoires in COVID-19. TCRdb keeps only in-frame clones here, not all; method: immunoSEQ multiplex PCR. The sample has 240,000 or so clones; less than 90% are singletons. Input material: peripheral blood. These receptors were collected from a man in his sixties with acute or convalescent COVID-19.

V usage is TRBV28 and J usage is TRBJ2-1; D gene ambiguous. The V end lost 5 bases, the J end lost 3 bases, and 5 bases lay between the germline ends. The CDR3 is 12 amino acids. The germline V gene encodes CDR1 MDHEN and CDR2 SYDVKM. CDR3 DNA: TGTGCCAGCAGTACGAGCTACAATGAGCAGTTCTTC. It specifies CASSTSYNEQFF.

V and J are TRBV4-2 and TRBJ1-1; TRBD1 matches 9 bases. Unmatched junction bases numbered 1, after V lost 1 base and J lost 4 bases. The CDR3 has 14 residues. CDR1 and CDR2 (germline): LGHNA, YNFKEQ. In nucleotides, the CDR3 is TGTGCCAGCAGCCAAGGACAGGGGGGCACTGAAGCTTTCTTT. This sequence encodes CASSQGQGGTEAFF.

This chain links TRBV5-1 with TRBJ2-7, with 7 bases matching TRBD1. Trimming at V came to 2 bases and at J to 1 base, leaving 3 bases not matched to a gene. The CDR3 runs to 14 residues. Germline lookup yields CDR1 SGHRS and CDR2 YFSETQ. Here the CDR3 reads CASSFTTGSYEQYF. The CDR3 DNA reads TGCGCCAGCAGCTTCACGACAGGGTCCTACGAGCAGTACTTC. The whole variable domain, remainder taken from reference TRBV5-1 and TRBJ2-7, is KAGVTQTPRYLIKTRGQQVTLSCSPISGHRSVSWYQQTPGQGLQFLFEYFSETQRNKGNFPGRFSGRQFSNSRSEMNVSTLELGDSALYLCASSFTTGSYEQYFGPGTRLTVT.

The genes are TRBV28 and TRBJ2-4; the D gene is possibly TRBD2 (6 bases). Trimming took off 5 bases at V and 5 bases at J, with 19 bases between the two ends. Germline lookup yields CDR1 MDHEN and CDR2 SYDVKM. The CDR3 extends over 16 amino acids. DNA of the CDR3: TGTGCCAGCAGTCCTGGGACGGCCTGGGGGGAAAACATTCAGTACTTC. Translation: CASSPGTAWGENIQYF.

The chain employs TRBV4-3 and TRBJ2-1; the D gene is possibly TRBD2 (6 bases). Germline lookup yields CDR1 LGHNA and CDR2 YSLEER. Between the trimmed V and J ends, which lost 0 bases and 1 base, there was a span of 10 bases. There are 16 residues in the CDR3. The CDR3 nucleotides read TGCGCCAGCAGCCAAGATACGGGGGATTCCTACAATGAGCAGTTCTTC. Translating it yields CASSQDTGDSYNEQFF.

Concerning this clone itself: The junction departs from the called germline gene at one end, perhaps through a read error. The rearrangement joins TRBV7-7 to TRBJ2-3; D might be TRBD2 (6 bases). This CDR3 spans 14 amino acids. Germline V lookup: CDR1 SSHAT, CDR2 FNYEAQ (reference sequence). The DNA for the CDR3 is TGTGCTAGCAGCTTGGGACTTAGCACAGATACGCAGTATTTT. It translates to CASSLGLSTDTQYF.

The chain employs TRBV7-2 and TRBJ1-3, with a possible D match to TRBD1 (5 bases). The CDR3 has 15 residues. V lost 5 bases, J lost 1 base, and 12 bases lay in between. Germline lookup yields CDR1 SGHTA and CDR2 FQGNSA. Here the CDR3 reads CASSQIRASGNTIYF. CDR3 DNA sequence: TGTGCCAGCAGCCAGATCAGGGCTTCTGGAAACACCATATATTTT.

The chain links TRBV5-5 to TRBJ1-5; 9 nucleotides align to TRBD1. Looked up from germline, CDR1 is SGHKS and CDR2 is YYEKEE (reference sequence). The V gene end was trimmed by 4 bases and the J gene end by 5 bases; junction bases not matched to a gene: 10. CDR3 length: 16 amino acids. The chain's CDR3 is CASSPRTGDADQPQHF. Written as DNA, the CDR3 is TGTGCCAGCAGCCCACGGACAGGGGATGCAGATCAGCCCCAGCATTTT.

The chain employs TRBV28 and TRBJ1-3, with a weak D call TRBD1 (6 bases). There are 13 residues in the CDR3. Trimming removed 6 bases from V and 2 bases from J, with 8 bases in between. Germline loops: CDR1 MDHEN, CDR2 SYDVKM. The CDR3 coding sequence is TGTGCCAGCAGCCGGGACACTGGAAACACCATATATTTT. It specifies CASSRDTGNTIYF. The whole variable domain, remainder taken from reference TRBV28 and TRBJ1-3, is DVKVTQSSRYLVKRTGEKVFLECVQDMDHENMFWYRQDPGLGLRLIYFSYDVKMKEKGDIPEGYSVSREKKERFSLILESASTNQTSMYLCASSRDTGNTIYFGEGSWLTVV.